The following is a TCR beta chain sequence with its context. The data were taken from a study of blood T cell repertoires in COVID-19. For the study at large: Donors in the United States, Italy and Spain gave samples during acute or convalescent COVID-19. Nucleic acid was either cDNA or gDNA, and it came from T cells, B-cell-depleted T cells, or PBMCs.

Per the authors' pipeline: How many nucleated cells were present was estimated from reference gene primer amplification. TCRdb keeps only in-frame clones here, not all; method: immunoSEQ multiplex PCR. V and J calls and clone size come straight from that table; D and trimming were deduced from the DNA. The sample has 25,000 to 35,000 clones, approximately 80% seen once. This CDR3 contains 13 residues. V shed 7 bases, J shed 6 bases, and the junction held 8 bases outside the gene matches. Germline CDR1 reads MNHEY; CDR2 reads SVGAGI. This chain links TRBV6-5 with TRBJ2-7; 8 bases align to TRBD1. The specimen sequenced was peripheral blood. This clonotype was obtained from a man between 65 and 85 years old with active COVID-19. This chain's CDR3 is CASTWGDRREQYF. In nucleotides, the CDR3 is TGTGCCAGCACCTGGGGGGACAGGCGCGAGCAGTACTTC.